The 13 T cell receptor beta chains reported below all come from one sample, sequenced in a study of cytomegalovirus exposure and HLA in healthy donors. The PCR was carried out with 60 Vbeta primers and 13 Jbeta primers. Here immunoSEQ multiplex PCR was the method, and the copy in TCRdb shows in-frame clones only, minus some. The top ten hold roughly 4% of the sample, which has around 97,000 clones, roughly two thirds seen once. Input material: PBMCs. The source is a man aged 40-55 years in good health and CMV-seronegative.

The rearrangement links TRBV7-2 to TRBJ1-2, with D perhaps matching TRBD1 (5 bases). The CDR3 contains 16 residues. Looked up from germline, CDR1 is SGHTA and CDR2 is FQGNSA. Trimming cost V 3 bases and J 2 bases, with 16 bases left between them. The DNA for the CDR3 is TGTGCCAGCAGCTTCGCCACGGGGGGGATAAACTATGGCTACACCTTC. Translated, it gives CASSFATGGINYGYTF.

The chain employs TRBV4-2 and TRBJ2-5, with TRBD1 as a possible D gene (6 bases). The CDR3 spans 18 residues. The V gene's germline CDR1 is LGHNA and CDR2 YNFKEQ. V dropped 1 base and J dropped 2 bases, with 20 bases sitting between them. The CDR3 DNA sequence: TGTGCCAGCAGCCAAGGGGAAGACAGGTGGACGTTACAAGAGACCCAGTACTTC. As protein: CASSQGEDRWTLQETQYF.

This rearrangement joins TRBV5-1 to TRBJ2-5, with TRBD1 matching 10 bases. V lost 4 bases, J lost 5 bases, and 5 bases stayed unmatched. From germline, CDR1 is SGHRS and CDR2 YFSETQ. This CDR3 contains 14 residues. CDR3 region: CASSLRDRGETQYF. As DNA, the CDR3 is TGCGCCAGCAGCCTCCGGGACAGGGGCGAGACCCAGTACTTC.

V and J are TRBV4-2 and TRBJ2-1; 9 bases fit TRBD2. This CDR3 spans 19 amino acids. J gave up 2 bases and V 1 base, and 12 bases lay outside the gene matches. From germline, CDR1 is LGHNA and CDR2 YNFKEQ. CDR3 protein: CASSQVGRIAGDTYNEQFF. CDR3 nucleotide sequence: TGTGCCAGCAGCCAAGTGGGGAGAATAGCGGGGGACACCTACAATGAGCAGTTCTTC.

This clone was seen a handful of times. The rearrangement uses TRBV6-5 and TRBJ1-5; D is uncertain. Looked up from germline, CDR1 is MNHEY and CDR2 is SVGAGI. V lost 3 bases to trimming and J lost 2 bases, with 14 bases between them. The CDR3 sequence is 16 residues long. CDR3 protein: CASSYQVRGGNQPQHF. CDR3 coding DNA: TGTGCCAGCAGTTATCAGGTGCGGGGTGGCAATCAGCCCCAGCATTTT.

The chain couples TRBV27 to TRBJ1-1; 7 nucleotides align to TRBD1. V lost 6 bases to trimming and J lost 2 bases; unmatched junction nucleotides: 6. Germline values: CDR1 MNHEY, CDR2 SMNVEV (reference sequence). The CDR3 runs to 14 residues. In DNA, the CDR3 is TGTGCCAGCAGACATTACAGGGGCAACACTGAAGCTTTCTTT. This gives the protein CASRHYRGNTEAFF.

A few counts support this clone. The rearrangement links TRBV5-8 to TRBJ1-5; D is undetermined. The CDR3 consists of 14 residues. V lost 0 bases and J lost 7, with 11 bases in between. From germline, CDR1 is SGHTS and CDR2 YDEGEE. The CDR3 loop is CASSLGDEGQPQHF. The CDR3 DNA is TGTGCCAGCAGCTTGGGCGACGAGGGACAGCCCCAGCATTTT.

This clone came up once. V is TRBV9 and J is TRBJ2-3; 7 nucleotides line up with TRBD1. CDR1 and CDR2 (germline): SGDLS, YYNGEE. Trimming at V came to 7 bases and at J to 3 bases, leaving 2 bases not matched to a gene. The CDR3 spans 12 residues. CDR3 sequence: CASSQGTDTQYF. The CDR3 DNA is TGTGCCAGCTCACAGGGGACAGATACGCAGTATTTT.

The gene calls are TRBV27 and TRBJ1-6; D ambiguous. Germline CDR1 and CDR2: MNHEY and SMNVEV (reference sequence). There are 14 residues in the CDR3. Trimming cost V 7 bases and J 6 bases, with 13 bases left between them. In nucleotides, the CDR3 is TGTGCCAGCACCTTCCTTACGGGTAATTCACCCCTCCACTTT. Its translation is CASTFLTGNSPLHF.

V usage is TRBV10-3 and J usage is TRBJ1-6, with a tentative D call TRBD1 (5 bases). The CDR3 covers 14 residues. Trimming removed 0 bases at V and 13 bases at J, with 13 bases between. In germline, CDR1 is ENHRY, CDR2 SYGVKD. This chain's CDR3 is CAISESGALRPLHF. The CDR3 DNA follows: TGTGCCATCAGTGAGTCAGGGGCACTTCGGCCCCTCCACTTT.

The chain carries TRBV11-2 and TRBJ1-1, with D possibly matching TRBD1 (5 bases). Trimming removed 7 bases at V and 1 base at J, with 16 bases between. The CDR3 spans 15 residues. Germline CDR1 SGHAT, CDR2 FQNNGV. DNA for the CDR3: TGTGCCAGCAATTCAGACGGGGGAGGGAACACTGAAGCTTTCTTT. This translates into CASNSDGGGNTEAFF.

This chain joins TRBV6-5 and TRBJ1-6; 8 nucleotides match TRBD1. Trimming took 5 bases from V and 7 from J; bases not matched to a gene: 4. The CDR3 is 14 amino acids. CDR1 is MNHEY, CDR2 SVGAGI, per germline. The CDR3 reads CASSRQGMNSPLHF. The CDR3 DNA reads TGTGCCAGCAGTCGACAGGGGATGAATTCACCCCTCCACTTT.

The chain couples TRBV28 to TRBJ2-7; D gene uncertain. Germline V lookup: CDR1 MDHEN, CDR2 SYDVKM. The CDR3 has 11 residues. Between the trimmed V and J ends, which lost 3 bases and 4 bases, there was a span of 4 bases. CDR3 DNA: TGTGCCAGCAGTTTCCAGTACGAGCAGTACTTC. Translation gives CASSFQYEQYF.